This TCR beta chain was recorded in a study of blood T cell repertoires in COVID-19. The overall study: COVID-19 samples collected from the United States, Italy and Spain covered acute and convalescent phases.

Original processing methods: Amplification of reference gene primers was used by the study to estimate nucleated cell counts. Libraries were prepared by immunoSEQ multiplex PCR; TCRdb keeps only in-frame clonotypes and omits some of them. V and J calls and clone size are as listed in that table; D and trimming were resolved from the DNA. The sample has about 100,000 clones, around four fifths seen once. The source of this sequence is a man between 65 and 85 years old with active or convalescent COVID-19. The sample taken for sequencing was peripheral blood.

The CDR3 reads CASSLVAGESTDTQYF. The CDR3 DNA is TGTGCCAGCAGCTTAGTAGCGGGGGAGAGCACAGATACGCAGTATTTT. The chain combines TRBV7-6 with TRBJ2-3; 9 nucleotides line up with TRBD2. In germline, CDR1 is SGHVS, CDR2 FNYEAQ. Trimming took 1 base from V and 0 from J; bases not matched to a gene: 2. CDR3 size: 16 residues.